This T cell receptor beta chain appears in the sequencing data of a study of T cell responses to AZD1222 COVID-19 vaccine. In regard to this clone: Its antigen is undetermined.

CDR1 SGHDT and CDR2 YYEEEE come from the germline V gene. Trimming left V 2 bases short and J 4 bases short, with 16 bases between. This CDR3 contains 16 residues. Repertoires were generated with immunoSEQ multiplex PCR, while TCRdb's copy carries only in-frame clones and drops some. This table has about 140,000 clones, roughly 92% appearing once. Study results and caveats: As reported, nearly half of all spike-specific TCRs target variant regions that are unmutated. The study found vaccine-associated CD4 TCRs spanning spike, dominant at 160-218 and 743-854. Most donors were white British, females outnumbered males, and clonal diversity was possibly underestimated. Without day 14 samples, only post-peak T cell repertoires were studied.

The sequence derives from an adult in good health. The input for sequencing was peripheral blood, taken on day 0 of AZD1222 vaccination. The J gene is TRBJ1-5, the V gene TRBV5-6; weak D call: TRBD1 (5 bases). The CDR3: CASSFQGSAGNQPQHF. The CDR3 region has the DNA TGTGCCAGCAGCTTTCAGGGTTCGGCGGGAAATCAGCCCCAGCATTTT.